These 2 T cell receptor beta chains originate from one sample sequenced in a study of immune cell composition in non-small cell lung cancer. Only in-frame clones appear in the TCRdb table, and some are missing; sequencing was by immunoSEQ multiplex PCR. The sample has under 2,000 clones, 65% to 85% seen once. The same sample was also studied in work on CD4 T cells in lung cancer.

The sample comprised lung tumor tissue. The receptors come from a human donor with non-small cell lung cancer.

This clone was counted only a few times. This rearrangement joins TRBV4-3 to TRBJ1-1, with 8 bases matching TRBD1. The V segment lost 4 bases and the J segment 4 bases; nucleotides outside the gene matches: 5. This CDR3 has 14 amino acids. Germline-derived CDR1 and CDR2 are LGHNA and YSLEER. In nucleotides, the CDR3 is TGCGCCAGCAGCCCGTACAGGGGGAGCACTGAAGCTTTCTTT. Amino acid sequence: CASSPYRGSTEAFF.

The chain uses TRBV19 and TRBJ2-2, with 12 positions matching TRBD2. This CDR3 has 16 amino acids. The germline V gene has CDR1 LNHDA and CDR2 SQIVND (reference sequence). Germline trimming cut 6 bases from V and 6 bases from J; bases unmatched to any gene: 8. The CDR3 is CASRFRTSGGSGELFF. The CDR3 DNA follows: TGTGCCAGTAGGTTTCGAACTAGCGGGGGGTCCGGGGAGCTGTTTTTT.